The rows below give T cell receptor beta chains drawn from one sample of a study of shared T cell receptors in the human thymus. Assay: immunoSEQ multiplex PCR; the TCRdb copy retains only in-frame clones and omits some. The data show about 710,000 clones, about 89% seen once. The same sample was also studied in work on human thymus T cells.

Sequenced input: thymocytes. Receptors originate from a boy under two years old with a congenital heart defect. CDR3s include the opening cysteine and the closing phenylalanine or tryptophan. The D gene is left open where the match is weak. Only some rows state a clone size, as once, few, many or a class for expanded clones.

CDR3 protein	CDR3 DNA	D gene	V gene	CDR3 length	clone size	J gene
CASSEEQREVRNIQYF	TGTGCCAGCAGTGAAGAGCAGCGGGAGGTGCGAAACATTCAGTACTTC	TRBD2	TRBV6-1	16	-	TRBJ2-4
CASSGERTGAEDSPLHF	TGTGCCAGCAGCGGAGAGAGGACAGGGGCTGAGGATTCACCCCTCCACTTT	TRBD1	TRBV5-4	17	-	TRBJ1-6
CASSLAYVAGGPSQETQYF	TGTGCCAGCAGCTTGGCCTATGTAGCGGGAGGGCCCAGCCAAGAGACCCAGTACTTC	TRBD2	TRBV5-6	19	-	TRBJ2-5
CASSLDPVNSYEQYF	TGTGCCAGCAGCCTAGACCCGGTGAATTCCTACGAGCAGTACTTC	-	TRBV7-8	15	-	TRBJ2-7
CASSPPTGWGNEQFF	TGTGCCAGCTCACCCCCGACAGGGTGGGGGAATGAGCAGTTCTTC	TRBD1	TRBV18	15	-	TRBJ2-1
CASSPGDRGTYEQYF	TGTGCCAGCTCACCAGGGGACAGGGGCACCTACGAGCAGTACTTC	TRBD1	TRBV18	15	-	TRBJ2-7
CASSLGRGGQGIHEQFF	TGTGCCAGCAGCTTGGGAAGGGGGGGACAGGGTATCCATGAGCAGTTCTTC	TRBD1	TRBV5-6	17	-	TRBJ2-1
CASSELALAGGRGQFF	TGTGCCAGCAGTGAATTGGCACTAGCGGGGGGAAGAGGGCAGTTCTTC	TRBD2	TRBV25-1	16	-	TRBJ2-1
CASSTPQNRRGLELLEQFF	TGTGCCAGCAGTACGCCACAGAACCGAAGGGGACTAGAACTTCTTGAGCAGTTCTTC	TRBD2	TRBV28	19	-	TRBJ2-1
CASSQDFTLPYEQYF	TGCGCCAGCAGCCAAGATTTCACACTACCCTACGAGCAGTACTTC	-	TRBV4-1	15	-	TRBJ2-7
CASRKTGGYEKLFF	TGTGCCAGCAGAAAGACAGGGGGATATGAAAAACTGTTTTTT	TRBD1	TRBV28	14	few	TRBJ1-4
CASSLDRCDTEAFF	TGTGCCAGCAGCCTGGACAGGTGTGACACTGAAGCTTTCTTT	TRBD1	TRBV5-4	14	-	TRBJ1-1
CASSRQGGGTEAFF	TGTGCCAGCAGCCGACAGGGCGGAGGCACTGAAGCTTTCTTT	TRBD1	TRBV7-9	14	few	TRBJ1-1
CASSPHYLQRGGPETQYF	TGTGCCAGCAGCCCCCACTACCTCCAGCGGGGGGGCCCAGAGACCCAGTACTTC	TRBD2	TRBV11-2	18	once	TRBJ2-5
CASSLRRRPFYGYTF	TGTGCCAGCAGCTTGCGACGGAGACCCTTCTATGGCTACACCTTC	-	TRBV5-5	15	-	TRBJ1-2
CASRPSARARVLTF	TGTGCCAGCAGGCCCTCGGCTCGTGCTAGGGTCCTGACTTTC	-	TRBV28	14	-	TRBJ2-6
CASLGDSYNEQFF	TGTGCCAGCCTCGGGGACTCCTACAATGAGCAGTTCTTC	-	TRBV7-9	13	few	TRBJ2-1
CAISDRRATNYEQYF	TGTGCCATCAGTGACCGCAGGGCCACCAACTACGAGCAGTACTTC	-	TRBV10-3	15	-	TRBJ2-7
CAWSPGQGMWDPEAFF	TGTGCCTGGAGCCCGGGACAGGGAATGTGGGACCCTGAAGCTTTCTTT	TRBD1	TRBV30	16	-	TRBJ1-1
CASSSFRQDHPPGNTIYF	TGTGCCAGCAGTTCCTTTCGCCAGGATCACCCTCCTGGAAACACCATATATTTT	-	TRBV4-2	18	-	TRBJ1-3
CASSLDRYPYEQYF	TGCGCCAGCAGCCTAGACCGATATCCCTACGAGCAGTACTTC	-	TRBV5-1	14	-	TRBJ2-7
CASSQVVMSSYEQYF	TGCGCCAGCAGCCAAGTAGTGATGAGCTCCTACGAGCAGTACTTC	-	TRBV4-1	15	-	TRBJ2-7
CSAYGGDTQYF	TGCAGTGCTTACGGAGGAGATACGCAGTATTTT	-	TRBV20-1	11	-	TRBJ2-3
CSGLGLAGQSSYNEQFF	TGCAGCGGTCTCGGGCTAGCGGGCCAAAGCTCCTACAATGAGCAGTTCTTC	TRBD2	TRBV29-1	17	-	TRBJ2-1
CAWRGGTPYEQYF	TGTGCCTGGAGGGGAGGGACCCCCTACGAGCAGTACTTC	TRBD2	TRBV30	13	-	TRBJ2-7
CAWSDQGAGEQYF	TGTGCCTGGAGTGATCAGGGGGCAGGAGAGCAGTACTTC	TRBD1	TRBV30	13	-	TRBJ2-7
CASSFTNPSGAYNEQFF	TGTGCCAGCAGCTTTACTAACCCCTCAGGGGCCTACAATGAGCAGTTCTTC	-	TRBV7-9	17	-	TRBJ2-1
CASSQNSFTDTQYF	TGTGCCAGCAGCCAAAACAGTTTCACAGATACGCAGTATTTT	-	TRBV14	14	-	TRBJ2-3
CASSLDRGEQYF	TGTGCCAGCAGCTTAGATCGGGGTGAGCAGTACTTC	-	TRBV7-9	12	-	TRBJ2-7
CASSEKTGGLPLGKLFF	TGTGCCAGCAGTGAAAAGACCGGGGGGCTGCCTTTAGGAAAACTGTTTTTT	-	TRBV6-1	17	-	TRBJ1-4
CAWSPSRVQRGKTQYF	TGTGCCTGGAGTCCGTCGAGGGTCCAGCGGGGTAAGACCCAGTACTTC	TRBD2	TRBV30	16	-	TRBJ2-5
CASSDRGAGGSEQYF	TGTGCCAGCAGCGACCGCGGGGCGGGAGGGAGTGAGCAGTACTTC	TRBD2	TRBV2	15	-	TRBJ2-7
CASSPSGTAFNEQFF	TGCGCCAGCAGCCCTAGCGGGACAGCTTTCAATGAGCAGTTCTTC	TRBD2	TRBV4-3	15	-	TRBJ2-1
CASSVTWDKWGDTF	TGTGCCAGCTCGGTCACGTGGGACAAGTGGGGTGACACCTTC	-	TRBV18	14	-	TRBJ1-2
CAWSVRSGGNQPQHF	TGTGCCTGGAGTGTACGGTCAGGGGGCAATCAGCCCCAGCATTTT	-	TRBV30	15	-	TRBJ1-5
CASSFRDRALNTEAFF	TGTGCCAGCAGTTTCCGGGACAGGGCTTTGAACACTGAAGCTTTCTTT	TRBD1	TRBV6-5	16	-	TRBJ1-1
CASSLGTGDKREGVETQYF	TGTGCCAGCAGCTTAGGGACAGGGGATAAGCGGGAGGGTGTGGAGACCCAGTACTTC	-	TRBV11-3	19	-	TRBJ2-5
CAISGTGANTGELFF	TGTGCCATCAGTGGGACAGGGGCGAACACCGGGGAGCTGTTTTTT	TRBD1	TRBV10-3	15	-	TRBJ2-2
CASGLVQGGGIYNEQFF	TGTGCTAGTGGTTTGGTACAGGGGGGAGGGATTTACAATGAGCAGTTCTTC	-	TRBV12-5	17	-	TRBJ2-1
CASRIEDSSYEQYF	TGCGCCAGCAGGATCGAAGACAGCTCCTACGAGCAGTACTTC	-	TRBV10-2	14	-	TRBJ2-7
CASSIGHQGVSNQPQHF	TGTGCCAGTAGTATAGGTCATCAGGGGGTCAGCAATCAGCCCCAGCATTTT	TRBD1	TRBV19	17	-	TRBJ1-5
CASSFGRGGYTF	TGTGCCAGCAGCTTTGGTCGAGGAGGCTACACCTTC	-	TRBV7-2	12	few	TRBJ1-2
CASSQDFRQGSYEQYF	TGCGCCAGCAGCCAAGATTTCCGACAGGGGTCCTACGAGCAGTACTTC	TRBD1	TRBV4-3	16	-	TRBJ2-7
CASSYVRAEETQYF	TGCGCCAGCAGTTATGTCAGGGCCGAAGAGACCCAGTACTTC	-	TRBV23-1	14	once	TRBJ2-5
CASRGQGPPGANVLTF	TGTGCCAGCAGGGGACAGGGGCCCCCTGGGGCCAACGTCCTGACTTTC	TRBD1	TRBV28	16	-	TRBJ2-6
CATGPGSQPQHF	TGTGCCACCGGGCCCGGATCCCAGCCCCAGCATTTT	-	TRBV15	12	-	TRBJ1-5
CASSQVLAGGQRSYNEQFF	TGCGCCAGCAGCCAAGTACTAGCGGGGGGGCAACGATCCTACAATGAGCAGTTCTTC	TRBD2	TRBV4-3	19	-	TRBJ2-1
CASSLGLAGLRGIYEQYF	TGTGCCAGCAGCCTGGGACTAGCGGGACTTAGAGGTATCTACGAGCAGTACTTC	TRBD2	TRBV2	18	-	TRBJ2-7
CASSVRGEWAYEQYF	TGTGCCAGCAGCGTCCGGGGGGAATGGGCCTACGAGCAGTACTTC	TRBD2	TRBV9	15	-	TRBJ2-7
CASSPRGGPQHF	TGTGCCAGCAGTCCCCGAGGAGGGCCCCAGCATTTT	-	TRBV27	12	-	TRBJ1-5
CASSLADADGRDQSNTGELFF	TGCGCCAGCAGCTTGGCCGACGCGGATGGCAGAGACCAATCGAACACCGGGGAGCTGTTTTTT	-	TRBV5-1	21	-	TRBJ2-2
CASSDRDFSSYEQYF	TGTGCCAGCAGCGACAGAGACTTTAGCTCCTACGAGCAGTACTTC	-	TRBV27	15	-	TRBJ2-7
CASSLVIWWGGNNEQFF	TGTGCCAGCAGCTTAGTTATCTGGTGGGGCGGCAACAATGAGCAGTTCTTC	-	TRBV7-8	17	-	TRBJ2-1
CASSTTANTEAFF	TGTGCCAGTAGTACGACAGCTAACACTGAAGCTTTCTTT	-	TRBV19	13	-	TRBJ1-1